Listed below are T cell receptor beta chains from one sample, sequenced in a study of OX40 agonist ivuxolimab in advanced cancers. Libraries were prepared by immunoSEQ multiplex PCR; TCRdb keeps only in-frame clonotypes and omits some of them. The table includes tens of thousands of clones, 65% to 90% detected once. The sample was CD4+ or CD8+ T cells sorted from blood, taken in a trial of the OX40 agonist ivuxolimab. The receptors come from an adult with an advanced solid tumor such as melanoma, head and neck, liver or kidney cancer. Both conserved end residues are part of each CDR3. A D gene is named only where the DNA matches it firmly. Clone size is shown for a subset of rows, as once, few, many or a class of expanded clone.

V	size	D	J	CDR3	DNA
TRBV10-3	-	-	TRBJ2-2	CAISERGHMNTGELFF	TGTGCCATCAGTGAAAGGGGACACATGAACACCGGGGAGCTGTTTTTT
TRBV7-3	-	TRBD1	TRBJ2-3	CASSLVGTGDITDTQYF	TGTGCCAGCAGCTTGGTCGGGACAGGAGACATCACAGATACGCAGTATTTT
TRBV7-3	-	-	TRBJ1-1	CASSFGGNTEAFF	TGTGCCAGCAGCTTCGGTGGGAACACTGAAGCTTTCTTT
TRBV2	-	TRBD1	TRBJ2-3	CASSPQGRGDTQYF	TGTGCCAGCAGCCCACAGGGGCGCGGAGATACGCAGTATTTT
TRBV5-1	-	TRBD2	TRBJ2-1	CASSLTPSGRRPNEQFF	TGCGCCAGCAGCTTGACCCCTAGCGGGAGAAGGCCGAATGAGCAGTTCTTC
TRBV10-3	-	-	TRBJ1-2	CATPGPTGRNYGYTF	TGTGCCACCCCGGGGCCAACGGGGAGGAACTATGGCTACACCTTC
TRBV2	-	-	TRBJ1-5	CASSEDGTGLGAQHF	TGTGCCAGCAGTGAAGACGGGACGGGGTTAGGGGCCCAGCATTTT
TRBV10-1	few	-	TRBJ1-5	CASGAGNQPQHF	TGCGCCAGCGGGGCAGGGAATCAGCCCCAGCATTTT
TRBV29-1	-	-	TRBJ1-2	CSVEGAGQLGGYTF	TGCAGCGTTGAAGGGGCAGGGCAGTTGGGTGGCTACACCTTC
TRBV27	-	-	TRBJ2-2	CASSRIPLDTGELFF	TGTGCCAGCAGTCGCATCCCCCTCGACACCGGGGAGCTGTTTTTT
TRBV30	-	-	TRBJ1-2	CAWSPTGYGYTF	TGTGCCTGGAGTCCGACCGGCTATGGCTACACCTTC
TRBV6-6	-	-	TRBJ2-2	CASSSEGRGGELFF	TGTGCCAGCAGTTCGGAGGGCCGTGGCGGGGAGCTGTTTTTT
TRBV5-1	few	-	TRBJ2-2	CASSLEGTGELFF	TGCGCCAGCAGCTTGGAAGGGACCGGGGAGCTGTTTTTT
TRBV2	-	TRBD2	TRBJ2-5	CASRSGGEETQYF	TGTGCCAGCAGGTCGGGAGGGGAAGAGACCCAGTACTTC
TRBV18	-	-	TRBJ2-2	CASSTKGGTGELFF	TGTGCCAGCTCAACAAAGGGAGGAACCGGGGAGCTGTTTTTT
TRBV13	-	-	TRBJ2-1	CASSLVRLNEQFF	TGTGCCAGCAGCTTAGTCCGGCTCAATGAGCAGTTCTTC
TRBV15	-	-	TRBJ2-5	CATSRDLRRVQETQYF	TGTGCCACCAGCAGAGATCTCCGACGGGTACAAGAGACCCAGTACTTC
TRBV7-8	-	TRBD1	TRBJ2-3	CASSSFTGAGTDTQYF	TGTGCCAGCAGCTCCTTTACAGGGGCCGGCACAGATACGCAGTATTTT
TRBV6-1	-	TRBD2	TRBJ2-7	CASSVGGLAGISVYEQYF	TGTGCCAGCAGTGTCGGCGGACTAGCGGGGATCTCTGTCTACGAGCAGTACTTC
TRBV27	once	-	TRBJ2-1	CASSLSLSSYNEQFF	TGTGCCAGCAGTTTATCCTTAAGCTCCTACAATGAGCAGTTCTTC
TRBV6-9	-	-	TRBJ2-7	CASSLLVQGEQYF	TGTGCCAGCAGTTTGTTGGTTCAGGGGGAGCAGTACTTC
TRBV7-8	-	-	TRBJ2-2	CASSLGRLGTGELFF	TGTGCCAGCAGCTTAGGGCGGCTTGGAACCGGGGAGCTGTTTTTT
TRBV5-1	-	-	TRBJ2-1	CASSLADSYNEQFF	TGCGCCAGCAGCTTGGCCGACAGCTACAATGAGCAGTTCTTC
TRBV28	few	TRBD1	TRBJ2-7	CASRPTGTGEFYEQYF	TGTGCCAGCCGCCCCACCGGGACAGGGGAATTCTACGAGCAGTACTTC
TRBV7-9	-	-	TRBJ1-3	CASSLGTDGNTIYF	TGTGCCAGCAGCTTAGGGACCGACGGAAACACCATATATTTT
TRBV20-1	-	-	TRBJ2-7	CSGQGLYEQYF	TGCAGTGGGCAGGGGCTTTACGAGCAGTACTTC
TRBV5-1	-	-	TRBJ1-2	CASTREVYLGYTF	TGCGCCAGCACGAGAGAAGTTTATCTTGGCTACACCTTC
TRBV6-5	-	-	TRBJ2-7	CASSYSFVGVYEQYF	TGTGCCAGCAGTTACTCTTTCGTCGGTGTCTACGAGCAGTACTTC